This T cell receptor (beta chain) was retrieved from a study of cytomegalovirus exposure and HLA in healthy donors. Study results and caveats: The authors judged a highly shared variant cluster likely a sequencing artifact. Later, an analysis showed that TCR beta chains associated with HLA were more clonally expanded than others that were equally common. According to a later analysis, most TCR beta chains associated with CMV appeared HLA-restricted.

The CDR3 is 15 amino acids. V shed 4 bases, J shed 5 bases, and the junction held 10 bases outside the gene matches. CDR1 is SGDLS, CDR2 YYNGEE, per germline. PCR amplification relied on 60 Vbeta primers (plus 13 Jbeta primers). Clones were read by immunoSEQ multiplex PCR, and TCRdb kept only the in-frame ones, dropping some. The sample has over 150,000 clones; approximately 80% are singletons. In nominal health when sampled, donors likely had unrecorded immune exposures nonetheless. This clone was seen more than once but under ten times. The antigen is undetermined. The chain has TRBV9 and TRBJ2-3, with 7 bases that match TRBD1. Input material: PBMCs. This TCR was recovered from a man between 25 and 39 years old in good health and CMV-seropositive. In nucleotides, the CDR3 is TGTGCCAGCAGCTTCGGACAGGAAAAGGGAGATACGCAGTATTTT. Amino acids: CASSFGQEKGDTQYF. The complete variable domain, with remaining parts taken from reference TRBV9 and TRBJ2-3, reads DSGVTQTPKHLITATGQRVTLRCSPRSGDLSVYWYQQSLDQGLQFLIQYYNGEERAKGNILERFSAQQFPDLHSELNLSSLELGDSALYFCASSFGQEKGDTQYFGPGTRLTVL.